One sample yielded the 10 T cell receptor beta chains listed below, sequenced in a study of CD8+ T cells in alopecia areata. TCR sequencing used cDNA made by reverse transcription of extracted RNA. Generated by immunoSEQ multiplex PCR, the TCRdb table keeps only in-frame clones and is missing some. Here the sample spans 210,000 or so clones, more than 60% being singletons. Treatment: oral pan-JAK inhibitor, 5-10 mg twice daily. The input for sequencing was CD4+ T cells sorted from blood, taken around week 42, from a patient treated with tofacitinib. The receptors derive from a human donor with alopecia areata.

The chain uses TRBV7-2 and TRBJ2-1; unclear D gene. Germline lookup yields CDR1 SGHTA and CDR2 FQGNSA. The ends were cut back, 0 bases at V and 9 bases at J, with 6 bases in the middle. The CDR3 extends over 12 amino acids. Here the CDR3 DNA reads TGTGCCAGCAGCTTAGCCCTTTCTGAGCAGTTCTTC. This codes for CASSLALSEQFF. The entire variable domain, with the rest obtained from reference TRBV7-2 and TRBJ2-1, is as follows: GAGVSQSPSNKVTEKGKDVELRCDPISGHTALYWYRQSLGQGLEFLIYFQGNSAPDKSGLPSDRFSAERTGGSVSTLTIQRTQQEDSAVYLCASSLALSEQFFGPGTRLTVL.

V usage is TRBV14 and J usage is TRBJ2-7; D possibly corresponds to TRBD2 (6 bases). V lost 3 bases and J lost 4, with 13 bases in between. In germline, CDR1 is SGHDN, CDR2 FVKESK. The CDR3 has 14 amino acids. The CDR3 reads CASSHPGRGYEQYF. The DNA for the CDR3 is TGTGCCAGCAGCCACCCTGGGCGGGGTTACGAGCAGTACTTC. Filled out from reference TRBV14 and TRBJ2-7, the complete variable domain reads EAGVTQFPSHSVIEKGQTVTLRCDPISGHDNLYWYRRVMGKEIKFLLHFVKESKQDESGMPNNRFLAERTGGTYSTLKVQPAELEDSGVYFCASSHPGRGYEQYFGPGTRLTVT.

The rearrangement uses TRBV30 and TRBJ2-4; TRBD1 matches at 7 bases. The CDR3 has 13 residues. Trimming at V came to 1 base and at J to 7 bases, leaving 4 bases not matched to a gene. CDR1 and CDR2 from the germline V gene are GTSNPN and SVGIG (reference sequence). For the CDR3, the DNA is TGTGCCTGGAGTGCCACAGGGGAGAACATTCAGTACTTC. This translates into CAWSATGENIQYF.

This sequence joins TRBV4-1 and TRBJ1-2; 12 nucleotides agree with TRBD1. After removal of 3 bases from V and 7 bases from J, the junction contained 18 bases not matched to a gene. The CDR3 runs 19 residues. CDR1 and CDR2 from the germline V gene are MGHRA and YSYEKL. The CDR3 DNA sequence: TGCGCCAGCAGCCACCCAACTTCCGGGACAGGGGGCGTGAAGTCTGGCTACACCTTC. Its protein is CASSHPTSGTGGVKSGYTF.

This clone was observed a single time. The V and J genes are TRBV10-2 and TRBJ2-5; 9 bases are shared with TRBD2. Germline CDR1 reads WSHSY; CDR2 reads SAAADI. The CDR3 totals 14 residues. V lost 6 bases and J lost 2; bases outside the gene matches: 4. The CDR3 sequence: CASSVAGAQETQYF. The CDR3 coding sequence is TGCGCCAGCAGCGTAGCGGGGGCACAAGAGACCCAGTACTTC.

This clone was counted between two and nine times. The rearrangement uses TRBV30 and TRBJ2-7; D unresolved. V lost 4 bases to trimming and J lost 2 bases, with 9 bases between them. The CDR3 extends over 12 amino acids. CDR1 is GTSNPN, CDR2 SVGIG, per germline (reference sequence). Here the CDR3 reads CAWTRGPYEQYF. CDR3 nucleotides: TGTGCCTGGACACGCGGCCCCTACGAGCAGTACTTC.

The chain couples TRBV29-1 to TRBJ1-1; weak D call: TRBD1 (5 bases). V was pared by 4 bases and J by 6 bases, with 12 bases between. The CDR3 length is 12 residues. Germline lookup yields CDR1 SQVTM and CDR2 ANQGSEA. CDR3 loop: CSVGETGAEAFF. Written as DNA, the CDR3 is TGCAGCGTTGGGGAAACAGGAGCTGAAGCTTTCTTT.

The chain joins TRBV2 to TRBJ1-6; D is ambiguous. Germline V gene lookup returns CDR1 SNHLY and CDR2 FYNNEI. The CDR3 has 15 residues. Trimming removed 8 bases from V and 6 bases from J, with 17 bases in between. CDR3: CASSLSGISNSPLHF. The CDR3 bases are TGTGCCAGCTCCCTTTCGGGGATCTCTAATTCACCCCTCCACTTT.

The genes are TRBV7-8 and TRBJ2-3, with TRBD1 identical over 8 bases. V gave up 2 bases and J gave up 1 base; unmatched junction bases: 5. Germline V gene data show CDR1 as SGHVS and CDR2 as FQNEAQ. This CDR3 contains 16 residues. CDR3 sequence (DNA): TGTGCCAGCAGCTTACTTACAGGGGGTGGCACAGATACGCAGTATTTT. Its protein is CASSLLTGGGTDTQYF.

This clone has only a few counts. The rearrangement joins TRBV5-6 to TRBJ1-2, with a possible D match to TRBD1 (5 bases). The CDR3 has 11 amino acids. Trimming took 3 bases from V and 9 from J, leaving 9 bases between them. The V gene's germline CDR1 is SGHDT and CDR2 YYEEEE. DNA for the CDR3: TGTGCCAGCAGCTATGACAGAAGCTACACCTTC. This sequence encodes CASSYDRSYTF.